The rows below give T cell receptor beta chains drawn from one sample of a study of T-cell memory formation after mild COVID-19. TCRdb fed the 5' RACE reads into MiXCR, producing one record per CDR3 protein. This sample carries fewer than 350,000 distinct CDR3 sequences, over 15% of them seen once, and the ten largest clones take 23%. The specimen sequenced was PBMCs or a T cell subset sorted from them (not recorded which). The receptor source for this set is a young man who had mild COVID-19 (a few samples of this study predate the infection). Cell type and time point are not known. Each CDR3 is given with its conserved first and last residue. D genes are given only for firm matches. Some rows mark clone size as missing; the rest say once, few, many or name a class of expanded clone.

J: TRBJ2-4
V: TRBV12-3/TRBV12-4
D: .
length: 14
size: few
DNA: TGTGCCAGCAGTTTAGGGATAGCCAAAAACATTCAGTACTTC
CDR3: CASSLGIAKNIQYF

J: TRBJ1-3
V: TRBV30
D: .
length: 12
size: few
DNA: TGTGCCTGGAGTCAAGGCCGAAACACCATATATTTT
CDR3: CAWSQGRNTIYF

J: TRBJ2-2
V: TRBV12-3/TRBV12-4
D: .
length: 13
size: many
DNA: TGTGCCAGCAGTTGGCAGATGGCCGGGGAGCTGTTTTTT
CDR3: CASSWQMAGELFF

J: TRBJ1-2
V: TRBV7-2
D: .
length: 12
size: .
DNA: TGTGCCAGCAGCTTATACCACAATGGCTACACCTTC
CDR3: CASSLYHNGYTF

J: TRBJ2-1
V: TRBV5-1
D: .
length: 12
size: .
DNA: TGCGCCAGCAGCCCAGCGGGCACTGAGCAGTTCTTC
CDR3: CASSPAGTEQFF

J: TRBJ1-2
V: TRBV5-1
D: .
length: 13
size: few
DNA: TGCGCCAGCAGCCCCGGACAGACCTATGGCTACACCTTC
CDR3: CASSPGQTYGYTF

J: TRBJ2-5
V: TRBV5-1
D: .
length: 13
size: many
DNA: TGCGCCAGCAGCTTCCAAATGCAAGAGACCCAGTACTTC
CDR3: CASSFQMQETQYF

J: TRBJ1-5
V: TRBV25-1
D: .
length: 11
size: few
DNA: TGTGCCAGCAGGGGGGGGGGAGCCCAGCATTTT
CDR3: CASRGGGAQHF

J: TRBJ2-3
V: TRBV7-2
D: .
length: 12
size: many
DNA: TGTGCCAGCAGCTTACGGCTTGATACGCAGTATTTT
CDR3: CASSLRLDTQYF

J: TRBJ2-1
V: TRBV27
D: TRBD2
length: 16
size: .
DNA: TGTGCCAGCAGTTCTCGAGGCGGGGGCTCCTACAATGAGCAGTTCTTC
CDR3: CASSSRGGGSYNEQFF

J: TRBJ2-2
V: TRBV7-3
D: TRBD1
length: 16
size: .
DNA: TGTGCCAGCAGCCGCATGGTTGGGACAGGGACCGGGGAGCTGTTTTTT
CDR3: CASSRMVGTGTGELFF

J: TRBJ2-2
V: TRBV4-1
D: .
length: 18
size: few
DNA: TGCGCCAGCAGCCGGGAGGGGGCAGGGGGCGTTTACACCGGGGAGCTGTTTTTT
CDR3: CASSREGAGGVYTGELFF

J: TRBJ2-2
V: TRBV27
D: .
length: 16
size: .
DNA: TGTGCCAGCAGTTTCGGGCAAGGCAGGGGTGCCGGGGAGCTGTTTTTT
CDR3: CASSFGQGRGAGELFF

J: TRBJ1-2
V: TRBV11-2
D: .
length: 16
size: .
DNA: TGTGCCAGCAGCTTTGGGTGGGGCGAACCCTCCTATGGCTACACCTTC
CDR3: CASSFGWGEPSYGYTF

J: TRBJ1-5
V: TRBV24-1
D: .
length: 13
size: .
DNA: TGTGCCACCAGTCCGGGGGCTCGCTTGCCCCAGCATTTT
CDR3: CATSPGARLPQHF

J: TRBJ2-2
V: TRBV12-3/TRBV12-4
D: .
length: 14
size: many
DNA: TGTGCCAGCAGTCGCCAGCGGAACACCGGGGAGCTGTTTTTT
CDR3: CASSRQRNTGELFF

J: TRBJ2-4
V: TRBV20-1
D: .
length: 14
size: .
DNA: TGCAGTGCTAGAGTAGCGGTAGCCAAAAACATTCAGTACTTC
CDR3: CSARVAVAKNIQYF

J: TRBJ1-1
V: TRBV6-5
D: TRBD1
length: 14
size: .
DNA: TGTGCCAGCAGTTACTACAGGGGGGGCACTGAAGCTTTCTTT
CDR3: CASSYYRGGTEAFF

J: TRBJ1-4
V: TRBV29-1
D: .
length: 14
size: few
DNA: TGCAGCGTTGAAGGCAGGGGAGATAATGAAAAACTGTTTTTT
CDR3: CSVEGRGDNEKLFF

J: TRBJ1-3
V: TRBV3-1
D: .
length: 13
size: .
DNA: TGTGCCAGCAGCCAAGTTGTCGGAAACACCATATATTTT
CDR3: CASSQVVGNTIYF

J: TRBJ2-2
V: TRBV6-6
D: .
length: 14
size: many
DNA: TGTGCCAGCAGAGACACCTCTCGCACCGGGGAGCTGTTTTTT
CDR3: CASRDTSRTGELFF

J: TRBJ1-1
V: TRBV20-1
D: .
length: 14
size: few
DNA: TGCAGTGCTAGAGATGGGGACACATACACTGAAGCTTTCTTT
CDR3: CSARDGDTYTEAFF

J: TRBJ1-4
V: TRBV15
D: TRBD1
length: 16
size: few
DNA: TGTGCCACCAGCAGTGGTGCCCGGACAGGGGGAGAAAAACTGTTTTTT
CDR3: CATSSGARTGGEKLFF

J: TRBJ2-7
V: TRBV20-1
D: .
length: 13
size: .
DNA: TGCAGTGCTAGAGATGGTCGGTTGTACGAGCAGTACTTC
CDR3: CSARDGRLYEQYF